These 15 T cell receptor beta chains originate from one sample sequenced in a study of somatic mutations in cytotoxic T cells in rheumatoid arthritis. The table came from immunoSEQ multiplex PCR; TCRdb's copy has only in-frame clones and leaves some out. The sample shows fewer than 20,000 clones, 70% to 85% of them seen only once. Sample: CD8+ T cells sorted from blood. Source of these receptors: an adult with rheumatoid arthritis.

The chain combines TRBV7-9 with TRBJ1-6; D is unclear. This CDR3 comprises 14 residues. Trimming pared 2 bases from V and 9 bases from J, leaving 11 bases between. Germline CDR1 SEHNR, CDR2 FQNEAQ (reference sequence). The CDR3 here is CASSLTGKSSPLHF. For the CDR3, the DNA is TGTGCCAGCAGCTTAACGGGGAAGAGTTCACCCCTCCACTTT.

V gene TRBV4-1 combines with J gene TRBJ2-1; the D gene is possibly TRBD2 (5 bases). The CDR3 runs to 14 residues. Germline-derived CDR1 and CDR2 are MGHRA and YSYEKL. Trimming left V 4 bases short and J 5 bases short, with 12 bases between. CDR3 nucleotide sequence: TGCGCCAGCAGCCCCAACCGAGGGCACAATGAGCAGTTCTTC. Its protein product is CASSPNRGHNEQFF.

The V and J genes are TRBV18 and TRBJ2-5; D is uncertain. This CDR3 is built from 15 residues. The V and J ends lost 5 bases and 0 bases respectively, with 13 bases between them. CDR1 and CDR2 from the germline V gene are KGHSH and LQKENI. Here the CDR3 reads CASSVTDLYQETQYF. CDR3 in DNA: TGTGCCAGCTCAGTAACGGACCTGTACCAAGAGACCCAGTACTTC.

The chain has TRBV4-1 and TRBJ2-7; D is possibly TRBD1 (5 bases). This CDR3 region has 14 residues. From germline, CDR1 is MGHRA and CDR2 YSYEKL. V lost 4 bases and J lost 5, with 15 bases in between. In DNA, the CDR3 is TGCGCCAGCAGCCCACCTTCGGGCAGGGACGAGCAGTACTTC. It codes for CASSPPSGRDEQYF.

The chain has TRBV25-1 and TRBJ1-2, with a weak D call TRBD1 (6 bases). CDR1 and CDR2 from the germline V gene are MGHDK and SYGVNS. The CDR3 runs to 14 residues. The V end lost 6 bases, the J end lost 2 bases, and 13 bases lay between the germline ends. Written as DNA, the CDR3 is TGTGCCAGCAGAGGGTTCGACAGGAACTATGGCTACACCTTC. Translation gives CASRGFDRNYGYTF.

This clone was counted between two and nine times. The chain combines TRBV4-1 with TRBJ1-6; 7 bases match TRBD1. Germline CDR1 is MGHRA and CDR2 is YSYEKL. The CDR3 is made up of 14 amino acids. V lost 5 bases and J lost 5; bases outside the gene matches: 3. This chain's CDR3 is CASSLGQHNSPLHF. The CDR3 nucleotides read TGCGCCAGCAGCTTGGGACAGCATAATTCACCCCTCCACTTT.

The CDR3 sequence: CASSQVVGDTQYF. The DNA of the CDR3 is TGCGCCAGCAGCCAGGTGGTGGGGGATACGCAGTATTTT. The chain combines TRBV4-1 with TRBJ2-3; D not resolved. CDR1 is MGHRA and CDR2 is YSYEKL in the germline V gene. This CDR3 comprises 13 residues. V dropped 3 bases and J dropped 6 bases, with 10 bases sitting between them.

V gene TRBV7-9 combines with J gene TRBJ1-2, with 8 bases fitting TRBD1. The V gene end was trimmed by 5 bases and the J gene end by 4 bases; junction bases not matched to a gene: 12. CDR3 length: 16 amino acids. Germline CDR1 SEHNR, CDR2 FQNEAQ (reference sequence). The CDR3 DNA reads as TGTGCCAGCAGCAGAGCCCCAACAGGGGGAGGCTATGGCTACACCTTC. As protein: CASSRAPTGGGYGYTF. Together with reference TRBV7-9 and TRBJ1-2, the CDR3 gives the full variable domain: DTGVSQNPRHKITKRGQNVTFRCDPISEHNRLYWYRQTLGQGPEFLTYFQNEAQLEKSRLLSDRFSAERPKGSFSTLEIQRTEQGDSAMYLCASSRAPTGGGYGYTFGSGTRLTVV.

The rearrangement joins TRBV10-3 to TRBJ1-1; D not resolved. The V gene's germline CDR1 is ENHRY and CDR2 SYGVKD. This CDR3 spans 14 amino acids. Trimming cost V 10 bases and J 0 bases, with 15 bases left between them. The CDR3 coding sequence is TGTGCCACGGGTGGAGTTTCGATGAACACTGAAGCTTTCTTT. It is translated as CATGGVSMNTEAFF.

The chain is built from TRBV11-2 and TRBJ1-4, with D unresolved. Germline CDR1 and CDR2: SGHAT and FQNNGV. V lost 2 bases to trimming and J lost 6 bases, with 13 bases between them. This CDR3 contains 15 residues. The CDR3 sequence is CASSLNIGGDEKLFF. In DNA, the CDR3 is TGTGCCAGCAGCTTAAATATCGGTGGGGATGAAAAACTGTTTTTT. The full variable domain, its missing parts supplied by reference TRBV11-2 and TRBJ1-4, is EAGVAQSPRYKIIEKRQSVAFWCNPISGHATLYWYQQILGQGPKLLIQFQNNGVVDDSQLPKDRFSAERLKGVDSTLKIQPAKLEDSAVYLCASSLNIGGDEKLFFGSGTQLSVL.

The chain employs TRBV27 and TRBJ2-4; D gene unclear. The CDR3 extends over 14 amino acids. CDR1 is MNHEY and CDR2 is SMNVEV in the germline V gene (reference sequence). Trimming left V 2 bases short and J 9 bases short, with 14 bases between. DNA of the CDR3: TGTGCCAGCAGTTTACAGGCCACAACCAGCATTCAGTACTTC. The encoded protein is CASSLQATTSIQYF.

The chain links TRBV7-9 to TRBJ2-3; D is possibly TRBD1 (6 bases). V was pared by 0 bases and J by 2 bases, with 15 bases between. The CDR3 has 17 residues. Germline CDR1 SEHNR, CDR2 FQNEAQ (reference sequence). The CDR3 nucleotides read TGTGCCAGCAGCTTAGCCAGGGGCCCTTTCGCCACAGATACGCAGTATTTT. As protein: CASSLARGPFATDTQYF.

The J gene is TRBJ2-5, the V gene TRBV6-4; no clear D. V gave up 0 bases and J gave up 7 bases, with 9 bases separating them. The length of the CDR3 is 13 residues. Germline lookup yields CDR1 MRHNA and CDR2 SNTAGT. CDR3 amino acids: CASSDSGWGTQYF. As DNA, the CDR3 is TGTGCCAGCAGTGACTCGGGCTGGGGGACCCAGTACTTC.

The rearrangement uses TRBV11-3 and TRBJ2-7, with D perhaps matching TRBD2 (7 bases). The CDR3 covers 13 residues. The ends were cut back, 1 base at V and 7 bases at J, with 11 bases in the middle. The germline V gene encodes CDR1 SGHNT and CDR2 YENEEA. The CDR3 loop reads CASSLGGREEQYV. The CDR3 DNA reads as TGTGCCAGCAGCTTAGGGGGGCGGGAGGAGCAGTACGTC.

This chain's CDR3 is CASSGFGGGHTYEQYF. CDR3 DNA sequence: TGTGCCAGCAGTGGGTTCGGGGGGGGTCATACCTACGAGCAGTACTTC. The rearrangement uses TRBV6-1 and TRBJ2-7; TRBD2 matches 8 bases. V lost 4 bases to trimming and J lost 2 bases; unmatched junction nucleotides: 10. Germline V gene lookup returns CDR1 MNHNS and CDR2 SASEGT. This CDR3 is built from 16 residues.